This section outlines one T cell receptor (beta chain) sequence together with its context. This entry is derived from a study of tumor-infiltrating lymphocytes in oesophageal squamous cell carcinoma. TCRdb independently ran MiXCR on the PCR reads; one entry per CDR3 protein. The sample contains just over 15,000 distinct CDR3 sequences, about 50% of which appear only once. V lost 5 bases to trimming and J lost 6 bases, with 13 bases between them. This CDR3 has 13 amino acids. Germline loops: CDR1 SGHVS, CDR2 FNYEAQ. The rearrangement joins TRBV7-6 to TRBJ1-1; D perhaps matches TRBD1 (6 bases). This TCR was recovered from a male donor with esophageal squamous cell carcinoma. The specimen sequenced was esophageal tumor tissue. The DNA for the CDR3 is TGTGCCAGCAGCCAAGTAGGGGGGGCTGAAGCTTTCTTT. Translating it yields CASSQVGGAEAFF.